These T cell receptor beta chains were read from a single sample in a study of regulatory T cells in long-lasting Graves disease. TCRdb independently ran MiXCR on the multiplex PCR reads; one entry per CDR3 protein. The sample includes approximately 690,000 distinct CDR3 sequences, approximately 29% of them seen just once. Specimen: peripheral blood mononuclear cells (PBMCs), collected when the disease was refractory, from a patient treated with antithyroid drugs. The receptor set was obtained from a female donor with Graves disease. Each CDR3 is given with its conserved first and last residue. Fields, in order: J gene, clone size, V gene, D gene, CDR3 DNA, CDR3 protein. A D gene is named only where the DNA matches it firmly. Some rows have no size entry. The others give once, few or many, or a class for an expanded clone.

TRBJ1-1 | many | TRBV2 | NA | TGTGCCAGCAGTCAGAGGGGGATCACTGAAGCTTTCTTT | CASSQRGITEAFF
TRBJ1-3 | few | TRBV2 | NA | TGTGCCAGCAGTGTCCGATGGGTTCAAACAGGCGGCTCTGGAAACACCATATATTTT | CASSVRWVQTGGSGNTIYF
TRBJ1-2 | few | TRBV11-2 | TRBD1 | TGTGCCAGCAGCTCGGACAGGGTCCGTGGCTACACCTTC | CASSSDRVRGYTF
TRBJ2-7 | few | TRBV5-1 | NA | TGCGCCAGCAGCCCGGCGGGATACGAGCAGTACTTC | CASSPAGYEQYF
TRBJ2-7 | many | TRBV20-1 | TRBD1 | TGCAGTGCCACGGGACAGGGCCTCTACGAGCAGTACTTC | CSATGQGLYEQYF
TRBJ1-2 | NA | TRBV28 | TRBD1 | TGTGCCAGCAGTTTAGTCGGGACAGGCTTTAACTATGGCTACACCTTC | CASSLVGTGFNYGYTF
TRBJ2-5 | few | TRBV9 | NA | TGTGCCAGCAGCGCCGCGGGGTGGGAGACCCAGTACTTC | CASSAAGWETQYF
TRBJ1-1 | NA | TRBV28 | NA | TGTGTCAGCAGTTTACCGGGACGACTCTTGGGGGAAGCTTTCTTT | CVSSLPGRLLGEAFF
TRBJ1-6 | few | TRBV3-1 | NA | TGTGCCAGCAGCCCAAGGGGCAGGGTTTATAATTCACCCCTCCACTTT | CASSPRGRVYNSPLHF
TRBJ2-7 | few | TRBV12-3/TRBV12-4 | TRBD2 | TGTGCCAGCAGTAGGGTAGCCGGGACTAGCGGGATGGGGTCACAGCAGTACTTC | CASSRVAGTSGMGSQQYF
TRBJ2-7 | NA | TRBV5-6 | NA | TGTGCCAGCAGCTTTAGACAGTACGAGCAGTACTTC | CASSFRQYEQYF
TRBJ2-7 | NA | TRBV10-3 | TRBD2 | TGTGCCATCGCGGGGGGGCAGCGGTTTCCCTACGAGCAGTACTTC | CAIAGGQRFPYEQYF
TRBJ1-3 | NA | TRBV20-1 | NA | TGCAGTGCTTCAATGGGGGGACTGCCCTTCTCTGGAAACACCATATATTTT | CSASMGGLPFSGNTIYF
TRBJ1-5 | many | TRBV11-2 | TRBD1 | TGTGCCAGCAGCTTAGATGGGACAGTCAATCAGCCCCAGCATTTT | CASSLDGTVNQPQHF